This T cell receptor beta chain appears in the sequencing data of a study of T cells in Graves' hyperthyroidism and ophthalmopathy. Notes on the study in general: Researchers found most expanded thyroid clonotypes above 0.001 in blood as well. It was a median around 6 months before onset that the model predicted ophthalmopathy.

The source material, RNA transcripts, was used to amplify TCR beta CDR3 regions. A set of HTBI primers served as the primers for a first-round RT-PCR of the TCR CDR3. Each CDR3 protein is one row after TCRdb ran MiXCR on the multiplex PCR reads. The sample holds approximately 610,000 distinct CDR3 sequences; roughly 14% are singletons and the top ten take 3.5% to 4.5%. This clonotype has ten or more counts. Antigen unknown. The V gene lost 6 bases and the J gene lost 5 bases, with 19 bases spanning the gap. Per germline, CDR1 DFQATT and CDR2 SNEGSKA (reference sequence). The CDR3 consists of 14 residues. Subjects with ophthalmopathy showed a Clinical Activity Score no lower than 3, a NOSPECS grade no lower than 4, and a duration shorter than 3 months. The source of the PBMCs was over 8.5 ml of fresh peripheral blood.

Sequenced: blood. This chain uses TRBV20-1 with TRBJ2-5; D perhaps matches TRBD1 (7 bases). This receptor was taken from a woman in her 40s with Graves' ophthalmopathy. The CDR3 here is CSAAPTGRKETQYF. The CDR3 DNA sequence: TGCAGTGCGGCCCCGACAGGGAGGAAGGAGACCCAGTACTTC.